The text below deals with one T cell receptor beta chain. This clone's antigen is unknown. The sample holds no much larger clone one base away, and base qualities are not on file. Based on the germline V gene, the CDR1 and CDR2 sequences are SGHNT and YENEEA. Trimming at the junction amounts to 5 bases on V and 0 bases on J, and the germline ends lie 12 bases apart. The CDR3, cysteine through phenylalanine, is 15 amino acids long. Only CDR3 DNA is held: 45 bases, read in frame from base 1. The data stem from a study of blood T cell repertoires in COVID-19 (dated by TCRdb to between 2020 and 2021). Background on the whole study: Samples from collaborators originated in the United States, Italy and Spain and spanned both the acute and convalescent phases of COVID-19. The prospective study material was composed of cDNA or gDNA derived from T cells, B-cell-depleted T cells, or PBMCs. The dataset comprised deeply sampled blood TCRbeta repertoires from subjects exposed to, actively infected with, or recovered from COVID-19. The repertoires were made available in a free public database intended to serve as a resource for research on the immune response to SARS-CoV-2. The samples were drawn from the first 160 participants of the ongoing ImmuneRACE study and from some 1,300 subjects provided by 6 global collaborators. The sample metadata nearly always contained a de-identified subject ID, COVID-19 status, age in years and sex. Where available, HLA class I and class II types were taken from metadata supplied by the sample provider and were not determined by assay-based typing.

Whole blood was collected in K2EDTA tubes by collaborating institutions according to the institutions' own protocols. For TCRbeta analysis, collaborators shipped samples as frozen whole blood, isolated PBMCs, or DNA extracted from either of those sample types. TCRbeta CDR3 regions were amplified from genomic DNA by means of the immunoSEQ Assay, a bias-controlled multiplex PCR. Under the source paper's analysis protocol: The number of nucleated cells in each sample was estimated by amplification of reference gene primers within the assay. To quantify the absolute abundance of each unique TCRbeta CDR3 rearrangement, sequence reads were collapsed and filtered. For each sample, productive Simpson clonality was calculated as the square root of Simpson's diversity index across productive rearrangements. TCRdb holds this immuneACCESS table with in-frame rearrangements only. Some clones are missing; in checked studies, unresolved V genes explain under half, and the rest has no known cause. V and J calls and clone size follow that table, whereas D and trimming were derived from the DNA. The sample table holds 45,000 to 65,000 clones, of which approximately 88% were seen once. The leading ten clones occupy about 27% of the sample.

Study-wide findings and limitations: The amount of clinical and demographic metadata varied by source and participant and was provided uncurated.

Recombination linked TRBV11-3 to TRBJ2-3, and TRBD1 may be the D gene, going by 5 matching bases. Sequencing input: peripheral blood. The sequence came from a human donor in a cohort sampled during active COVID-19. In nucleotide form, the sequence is TGTGCCAGCAGCCGTCGACAGACCAGCACAGATACGCAGTATTTT. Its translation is CASSRRQTSTDTQYF.